This T cell receptor (beta chain) was identified during a study of blood T cell repertoires in COVID-19 (dated by TCRdb to between 2020 and 2021). Looking at the study overall: Collaborator samples came from the United States, Italy and Spain and covered acute and convalescent phases of COVID-19. The material from the prospective study consisted of cDNA or gDNA derived from T cells, B-cell-depleted T cells, or PBMCs. The dataset comprised deeply sampled blood TCRbeta repertoires from subjects exposed to, actively infected with, or recovered from COVID-19. The repertoires were released in a freely available public database intended as a resource for research on the immune response to SARS-CoV-2. Samples came from the ongoing ImmuneRACE study (first 160 participants) plus 1,254 subjects from 6 global collaborators. Nearly every sample came with metadata listing a de-identified subject ID, COVID-19 status, age in years and sex. Where HLA class I and class II types were available, the types were taken from metadata supplied by the sample provider, not from assay-based typing.

Points the paper makes about the study in general: The amount of clinical and demographic metadata varied by source and participant and was provided uncurated.

The germline V gene encodes CDR1 LGHNA and CDR2 YNFKEQ. Cut back by 3 bases and 7 bases, the V and J ends lie 10 bases apart. Including the terminal cysteine and phenylalanine, the CDR3 comprises 13 residues. Only CDR3 DNA is held: 39 bases, read in frame from base 1. The immunoSEQ Assay, a bias-controlled multiplex PCR, was used to amplify TCRbeta CDR3 regions from genomic DNA. As for the authors' bioinformatics: Nucleated cell counts per sample were estimated from amplification of reference gene primers within the assay. Sequence reads were collapsed and filtered to measure the absolute abundance of every unique TCRbeta CDR3 rearrangement. For each sample, productive Simpson clonality was calculated as the square root of Simpson's diversity index over productive rearrangements. Not all clones reach the TCRdb copy of this immuneACCESS table, which keeps in-frame sequences only. Checked studies attribute under half of the gap to unresolved V genes and leave the rest unexplained. The DNA was the basis for D and trimming; V, J and clone size are from that table. The sample table shows approximately 67,000 clones, and approximately 80% are seen once. Together, the top ten hold roughly 6.7% of the sample.

Whole blood was collected in K2EDTA tubes by collaborating institutions according to the institutions' own protocols. For TCRbeta analysis, collaborators shipped samples as frozen whole blood, isolated PBMCs, or DNA extracted from either of those sample types. Worth noting for this clone: Its recognized antigen is unknown. No base-level quality is on record; no much larger clone is a single base apart.

Sequencing was performed on peripheral blood. The receptor was isolated from a man in his sixties with acute or convalescent COVID-19. The sequence links TRBV4-2 to TRBJ2-1; D gene: possibly TRBD2, on 6 matching bases. The bases are TGTGCCAGCAGCCACGACGGAGGGAATGAGCAGTTCTTC. Its protein product is CASSHDGGNEQFF.